What follows are 21 T cell receptor beta chains derived from one specimen sequenced in a study of cytomegalovirus exposure and HLA in healthy donors. It was with 60 Vbeta and 13 Jbeta primers that the PCR ran. The protocol was immunoSEQ multiplex PCR, while the TCRdb copy is restricted to in-frame clones and leaves out a portion. The sample shows approximately 170,000 clones, around 80% of them seen only once. Sample: PBMCs. The receptors here all came from a man in his forties in good health and CMV-seronegative.

This chain uses TRBV2 with TRBJ2-5; 7 bases line up with TRBD1. The V gene's germline CDR1 is SNHLY and CDR2 FYNNEI. The CDR3 contains 13 residues. J lost 4 bases, V lost 7 bases, and 6 bases had no gene match. As DNA, the CDR3 is TGTGCCAGCATCGACAGGGTGAGAGAGACCCAGTACTTC. It yields the protein CASIDRVRETQYF.

The J gene is TRBJ1-4, the V gene TRBV6-1; D possibly corresponds to TRBD1 (6 bases). The germline V gene encodes CDR1 MNHNS and CDR2 SASEGT. The CDR3 length is 15 residues. V was clipped by 3 bases and J by 3 bases, with 11 bases between them. The DNA of the CDR3 is TGTGCCAGCAGTGACCAGGGGCGGGCTAATGAAAAACTGTTTTTT. This sequence encodes CASSDQGRANEKLFF.

The chain employs TRBV30 and TRBJ1-2; D is ambiguous. Per the germline V gene, CDR1 is GTSNPN and CDR2 is SVGIG (reference sequence). This CDR3 region has 13 residues. The ends were cut back, 4 bases at V and 4 bases at J, with 13 bases in the middle. Written as DNA, the CDR3 is TGTGCCTGGACCCTCTCCGTCGGCTATGGCTACACCTTC. The encoded protein is CAWTLSVGYGYTF. Complete variable domain (other parts from reference TRBV30 and TRBJ1-2): SQTIHQWPATLVQPVGSPLSLECTVEGTSNPNLYWYRQAAGRGLQLLFYSVGIGQISSEVPQNLSASRPQDRQFILSSKKLLLSDSGFYLCAWTLSVGYGYTFGSGTRLTVV.

About this clone: One end of the junction varies from germline; a read error may be responsible. The chain joins TRBV5-4 to TRBJ2-4; tentative D call: TRBD1 (6 bases). The CDR3 is made up of 15 amino acids. The germline CDR1 and CDR2 sequences are SGHNT and YYREEE (reference sequence). CDR3 sequence: CASSGDRLAKNSQYF. The CDR3 DNA is TGTGCCAGCAGCGGCGACAGGCTAGCCAAAAACAGTCAGTACTTC.

This chain connects TRBV2 to TRBJ1-1; D gene unclear. The CDR3 has 13 residues. The germline V gene encodes CDR1 SNHLY and CDR2 FYNNEI. Trimming removed 1 base at V and 7 bases at J, with 10 bases between. The CDR3 nucleotides read TGTGCCAGCAGTGAAGTGGCAGCGATTGAAGCTTTCTTT. As protein: CASSEVAAIEAFF.

Worth noting for this clone: Other DNA sequences in the sample encode the same CDR3. V usage is TRBV5-1 and J usage is TRBJ2-6; D not certain. The CDR3 runs 15 residues. CDR1 and CDR2 from the germline V gene are SGHRS and YFSETQ. Between the trimmed V and J ends, which lost 0 bases and 3 bases, there was a span of 7 bases. CDR3 DNA: TGCGCCAGCAGCTTGGGGGCGAGTGGGGCCAACGTCCTGACTTTC. It is translated as CASSLGASGANVLTF.

The V and J genes are TRBV4-2 and TRBJ1-3, with 7 bases that match TRBD1. Germline V gives CDR1 LGHNA, CDR2 YNFKEQ. The CDR3 has 17 residues. Unmatched junction bases numbered 5, after V lost 0 bases and J lost 0 bases. The CDR3 loop is CASSQDLHRGSGNTIYF. The CDR3 DNA reads as TGTGCCAGCAGCCAAGATCTCCACAGGGGCTCTGGAAACACCATATATTTT.

This clone appeared a few times. This sequence joins TRBV9 and TRBJ1-2; D remains ambiguous. The CDR3 loop spans 14 amino acids. Trimming removed 0 bases from V and 6 bases from J, with 12 bases in between. The germline gives CDR1 SGDLS, CDR2 YYNGEE. The CDR3 protein is CASSVDYAADGYTF. The CDR3 DNA reads as TGTGCCAGCAGCGTAGATTATGCGGCTGATGGCTACACCTTC. Complete variable domain (other parts from reference TRBV9 and TRBJ1-2): DSGVTQTPKHLITATGQRVTLRCSPRSGDLSVYWYQQSLDQGLQFLIQYYNGEERAKGNILERFSAQQFPDLHSELNLSSLELGDSALYFCASSVDYAADGYTFGSGTRLTVV.

The V call is TRBV28, the J call TRBJ2-5; 8 positions match TRBD2. The end of the DNA is better explained by TRBJ2-7, so the J call may be wrong. This CDR3 is built from 15 residues. CDR1 and CDR2 from the germline V gene are MDHEN and SYDVKM. The CDR3 bases are TGTGCCAGCTCCCCGGGGGGGCGCGGGTCCTACGAGCAGTACTTC. The encoded protein is CASSPGGRGSYEQYF.

This clone was counted once. The chain employs TRBV6-5 and TRBJ1-1, with D perhaps TRBD1 (6 bases). Trimming removed 2 bases at V and 4 bases at J, with 17 bases between. The length of the CDR3 is 16 residues. Germline lookup yields CDR1 MNHEY and CDR2 SVGAGI. CDR3 sequence reads: CASSYRGASRTTEAFF. DNA for the CDR3: TGTGCCAGCAGTTACCGGGGGGCATCGAGAACCACTGAAGCTTTCTTT.

The chain carries TRBV28 and TRBJ2-5, with TRBD1 matching over 9 bases. Germline-derived CDR1 and CDR2 are MDHEN and SYDVKM. Germline trimming cut 5 bases from V and 2 bases from J; bases unmatched to any gene: 9. The CDR3 runs to 16 residues. The CDR3 spells CASSPGQGGGQETQYF. CDR3 in DNA: TGTGCCAGCAGTCCGGGACAGGGAGGTGGTCAAGAGACCCAGTACTTC.

Concerning this clone: A read error may account for a junction end that differs from germline. Other DNA sequences from this sample encode an identical CDR3 as well. The V gene is TRBV18, the J gene TRBJ1-5, with D perhaps matching TRBD1 (5 bases). Looked up from germline, CDR1 is KGHSH and CDR2 is LQKENI. The CDR3 has 14 residues. This chain's CDR3 is CASSQAGLNQPQHF. CDR3 DNA sequence: TGTGCCAGCTCACAGGCAGGGCTTAACCAGCCCCAGCACTTT.

The chain links TRBV5-4 to TRBJ1-1; D is uncertain. Trimming cost V 4 bases and J 2 bases, with 12 bases left between them. The CDR3 runs 14 residues. The germline V gene encodes CDR1 SGHNT and CDR2 YYREEE (reference sequence). CDR3 protein: CASSPRRGNTEAFF. The CDR3 DNA reads as TGTGCCAGCAGCCCTAGACGGGGAAACACTGAAGCTTTCTTT. Combining the CDR3 with reference TRBV5-4 and TRBJ1-1 gives the whole variable domain ETGVTQSPTHLIKTRGQQVTLRCSSQSGHNTVSWYQQALGQGPQFIFQYYREEENGRGNFPPRFSGLQFPNYSSELNVNALELDDSALYLCASSPRRGNTEAFFGQGTRLTVV.

This clone has a handful of counts. This chain joins TRBV28 and TRBJ1-5; D is perhaps TRBD1 (5 bases). CDR1 is MDHEN and CDR2 is SYDVKM in the germline V gene. Trimming left V 5 bases short and J 9 bases short, with 17 bases between. The length of the CDR3 is 14 residues. CDR3 nucleotide sequence: TGTGCCAGCAGTCCCCTGGACGGGGGAGGGCCCCAGCATTTT. It yields the protein CASSPLDGGGPQHF.

The chain uses TRBV5-5 and TRBJ2-2; 10 bases are a match to TRBD2. J lost 7 bases, V lost 0 bases, and 6 bases had no gene match. The germline V gene encodes CDR1 SGHKS and CDR2 YYEKEE (reference sequence). This CDR3 comprises 16 residues. CDR3 protein: CASSLAKLAGHGELFF. As DNA, the CDR3 is TGTGCCAGCAGCTTGGCCAAACTAGCGGGGCACGGGGAGCTGTTTTTT. The full variable domain, with the rest looked up from reference TRBV5-5 and TRBJ2-2, is DAGVTQSPTHLIKTRGQQVTLRCSPISGHKSVSWYQQVLGQGPQFIFQYYEKEERGRGNFPDRFSARQFPNYSSELNVNALLLGDSALYLCASSLAKLAGHGELFFGEGSRLTVL.

The chain employs TRBV30 and TRBJ1-1, with D perhaps matching TRBD1 (6 bases). The CDR3 length is 15 residues. The V end lost 5 bases, the J end lost 0 bases, and 16 bases lay between the germline ends. Germline-derived CDR1 and CDR2 are GTSNPN and SVGIG (reference sequence). This CDR3 is CAWGTGTRMNTEAFF. DNA of the CDR3: TGTGCCTGGGGAACCGGGACACGGATGAACACTGAAGCTTTCTTT.

CDR3 DNA: TGTGCCAGCAGCCCGTCGCAGGGGCACTATGGCTACACCTTC. Translation: CASSPSQGHYGYTF. The rearrangement joins TRBV7-9 to TRBJ1-2, with D perhaps TRBD1 (6 bases). The ends were cut back, 5 bases at V and 3 bases at J, with 13 bases in the middle. This CDR3 contains 14 residues. CDR1 SEHNR and CDR2 FQNEAQ come from the germline V gene (reference sequence).

The chain carries TRBV19 and TRBJ1-1; 7 bases are shared with TRBD1. V was pared by 8 bases and J by 6 bases, with 3 bases of the junction left unmatched. CDR1 is LNHDA and CDR2 is SQIVND in the germline V gene (reference sequence). The CDR3 spans 11 residues. The DNA of the CDR3 is TGTGCCAGTCGCCAGGGGGCTGAAGCTTTCTTT. Protein product: CASRQGAEAFF.

This chain connects TRBV7-9 to TRBJ2-7, with 9 bases lining up with TRBD1. This CDR3 has 19 residues. V lost 6 bases to trimming and J lost 5 bases; unmatched junction nucleotides: 23. Germline CDR1 SEHNR, CDR2 FQNEAQ (reference sequence). Written as DNA, the CDR3 is TGTGCCAGCAGGGACCGGGGGGACAGGGTAAAAGGAGGGCTAAACGAGCAGTACTTC. The encoded protein is CASRDRGDRVKGGLNEQYF.

V usage is TRBV6-1 and J usage is TRBJ2-7; tentatively, D is TRBD2 (5 bases). V was cut by 4 bases and J by 0 bases, with 16 bases left in between. CDR1 MNHNS and CDR2 SASEGT come from the germline V gene. The CDR3 length is 16 residues. CDR3 coding DNA: TGTGCCAGCAGTGGGTTCGAGGGTACGGGCTCCTACGAGCAGTACGTC. Its translation is CASSGFEGTGSYEQYV.

The chain couples TRBV5-1 to TRBJ2-1, with 11 bases that match TRBD1. This CDR3 has 14 residues. Germline V gives CDR1 SGHRS, CDR2 YFSETQ. Unmatched junction bases numbered 4, after V lost 4 bases and J lost 7 bases. CDR3 sequence (DNA): TGCGCCAGCAGCAAAGGGACAGGGGGTAATGAGCAGTTCTTC. Its translation: CASSKGTGGNEQFF.